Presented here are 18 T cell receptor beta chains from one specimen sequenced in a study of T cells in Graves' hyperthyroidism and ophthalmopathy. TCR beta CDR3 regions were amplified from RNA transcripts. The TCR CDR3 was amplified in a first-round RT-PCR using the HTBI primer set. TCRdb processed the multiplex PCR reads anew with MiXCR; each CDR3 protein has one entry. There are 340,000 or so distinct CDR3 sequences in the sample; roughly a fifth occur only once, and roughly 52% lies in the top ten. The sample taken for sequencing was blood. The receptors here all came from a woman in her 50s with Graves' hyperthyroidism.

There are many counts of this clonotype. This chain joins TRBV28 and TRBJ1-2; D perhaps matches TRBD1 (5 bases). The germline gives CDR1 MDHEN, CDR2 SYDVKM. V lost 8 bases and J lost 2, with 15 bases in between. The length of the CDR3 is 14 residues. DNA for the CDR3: TGTGCCAGCCATCGAGCAGGGCAAAACTATGGCTACACCTTC. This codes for CASHRAGQNYGYTF.

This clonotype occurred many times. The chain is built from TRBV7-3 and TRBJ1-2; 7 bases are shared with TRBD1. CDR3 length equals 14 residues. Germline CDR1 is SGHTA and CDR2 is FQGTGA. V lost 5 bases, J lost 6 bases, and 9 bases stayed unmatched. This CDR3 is CASSENQGVNGYTF. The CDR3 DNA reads TGTGCCAGCAGCGAGAACCAGGGGGTAAATGGCTACACCTTC. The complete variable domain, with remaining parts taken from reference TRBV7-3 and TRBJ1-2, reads GAGVSQTPSNKVTEKGKYVELRCDPISGHTALYWYRQSLGQGPEFLIYFQGTGAADDSGLPNDRFFAVRPEGSVSTLKIQRTERGDSAVYLCASSENQGVNGYTFGSGTRLTVV.

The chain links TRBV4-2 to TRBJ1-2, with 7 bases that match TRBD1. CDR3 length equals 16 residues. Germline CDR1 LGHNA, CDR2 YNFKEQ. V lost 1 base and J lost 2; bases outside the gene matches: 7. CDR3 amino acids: CASSQGDRAGNYGYTF. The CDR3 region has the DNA TGTGCCAGCAGCCAAGGAGACAGGGCGGGCAACTATGGCTACACCTTC.

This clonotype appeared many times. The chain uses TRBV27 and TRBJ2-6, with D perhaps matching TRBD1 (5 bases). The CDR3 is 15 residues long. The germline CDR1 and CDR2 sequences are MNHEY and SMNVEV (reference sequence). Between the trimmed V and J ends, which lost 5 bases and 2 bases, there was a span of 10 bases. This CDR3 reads CASSPQGAGANVLTF. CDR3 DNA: TGTGCCAGCAGTCCCCAGGGTGCTGGGGCCAACGTCCTGACTTTC.

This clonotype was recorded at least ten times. CDR3 sequence reads: CSVVRGGSYNEQFF. The DNA for the CDR3 is TGCAGCGTTGTCAGGGGGGGTTCCTACAATGAGCAGTTCTTC. V is TRBV29-1 and J is TRBJ2-1; possibly TRBD1 or TRBD2 for D (7 bases each). Deletions cut 4 bases from V and 1 base from J, with 11 bases between. Germline V gene data show CDR1 as SQVTM and CDR2 as ANQGSEA. The length of the CDR3 is 14 residues.

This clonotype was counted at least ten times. The CDR3 sequence is CASRGLAGWSYNEQFF. Written as DNA, the CDR3 is TGTGCCAGCAGGGGACTAGCGGGATGGTCCTACAATGAGCAGTTCTTC. The chain carries TRBV2 and TRBJ2-1, with 13 bases matching TRBD2. The CDR3 length is 16 residues. Looked up from germline, CDR1 is SNHLY and CDR2 is FYNNEI. Trimming at V came to 6 bases and at J to 1 base, leaving 3 bases not matched to a gene. The full variable domain, completed using reference TRBV2 and TRBJ2-1, is EPEVTQTPSHQVTQMGQEVILRCVPISNHLYFYWYRQILGQKVEFLVSFYNNEISEKSEIFDDQFSVERPDGSNFTLKIRSTKLEDSAMYFCASRGLAGWSYNEQFFGPGTRLTVL.

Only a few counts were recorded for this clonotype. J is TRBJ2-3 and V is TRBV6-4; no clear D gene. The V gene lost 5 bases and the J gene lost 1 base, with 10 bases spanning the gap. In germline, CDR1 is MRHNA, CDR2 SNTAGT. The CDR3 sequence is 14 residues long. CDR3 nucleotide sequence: TGTGCCAGCAGTAGGGCAGGAGGCACAGATACGCAGTATTTT. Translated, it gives CASSRAGGTDTQYF.

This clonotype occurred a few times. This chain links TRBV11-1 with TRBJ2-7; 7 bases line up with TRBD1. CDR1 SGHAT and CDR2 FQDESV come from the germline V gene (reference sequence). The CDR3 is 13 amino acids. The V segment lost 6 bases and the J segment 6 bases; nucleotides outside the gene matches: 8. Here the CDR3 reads CASRRDRNSEQYF. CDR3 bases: TGTGCCAGCAGAAGGGACAGAAATAGCGAGCAGTACTTC.

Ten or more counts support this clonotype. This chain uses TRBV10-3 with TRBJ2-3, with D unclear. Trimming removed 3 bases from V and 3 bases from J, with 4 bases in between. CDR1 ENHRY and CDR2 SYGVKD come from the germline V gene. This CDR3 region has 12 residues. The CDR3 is CAISDRTDTQYF. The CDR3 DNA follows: TGTGCCATCAGTGACCGAACAGATACGCAGTATTTT.

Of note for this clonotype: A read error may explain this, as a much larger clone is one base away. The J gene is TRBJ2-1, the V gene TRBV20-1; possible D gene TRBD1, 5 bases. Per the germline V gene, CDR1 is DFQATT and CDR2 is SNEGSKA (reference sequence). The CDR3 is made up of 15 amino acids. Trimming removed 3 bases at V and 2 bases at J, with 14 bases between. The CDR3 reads CSARPPGSTYNEQFF. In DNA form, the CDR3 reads TGCAGTGCTAGGCCCCCAGGGTCCACCTACAATGAGCAGTTCTTC.

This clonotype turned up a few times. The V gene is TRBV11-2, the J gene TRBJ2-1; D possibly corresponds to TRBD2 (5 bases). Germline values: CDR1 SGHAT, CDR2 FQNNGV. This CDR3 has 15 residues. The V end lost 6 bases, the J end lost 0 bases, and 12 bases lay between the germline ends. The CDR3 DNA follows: TGTGCCAGCAGTAAACCGGGGTTCTCCTACAATGAGCAGTTCTTC. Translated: CASSKPGFSYNEQFF.

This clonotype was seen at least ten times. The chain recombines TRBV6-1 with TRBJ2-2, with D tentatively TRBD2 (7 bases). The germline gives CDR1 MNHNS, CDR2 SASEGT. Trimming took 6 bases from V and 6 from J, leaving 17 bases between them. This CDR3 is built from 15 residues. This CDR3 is CASSPGLGGAGELFF. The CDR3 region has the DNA TGTGCCAGCAGCCCCGGGCTAGGGGGGGCCGGGGAGCTGTTTTTT.

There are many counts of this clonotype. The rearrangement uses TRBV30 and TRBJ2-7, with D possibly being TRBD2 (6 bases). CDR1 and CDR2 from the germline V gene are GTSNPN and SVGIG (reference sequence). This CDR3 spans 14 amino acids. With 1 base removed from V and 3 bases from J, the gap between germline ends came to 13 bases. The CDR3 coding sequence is TGTGCCTGGAGTGGTCACGGGGGAAGCTACGAGCAGTACTTC. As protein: CAWSGHGGSYEQYF.

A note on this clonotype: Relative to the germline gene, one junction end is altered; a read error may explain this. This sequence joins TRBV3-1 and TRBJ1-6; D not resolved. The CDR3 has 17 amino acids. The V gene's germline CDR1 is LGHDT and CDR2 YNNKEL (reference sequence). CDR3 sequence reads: CASSQGDSRSTYSPLRF. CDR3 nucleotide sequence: TGTGCCAGCAGCCAAGGAGATAGCAGGAGTACCTATTCACCCCTCCGCTTT.

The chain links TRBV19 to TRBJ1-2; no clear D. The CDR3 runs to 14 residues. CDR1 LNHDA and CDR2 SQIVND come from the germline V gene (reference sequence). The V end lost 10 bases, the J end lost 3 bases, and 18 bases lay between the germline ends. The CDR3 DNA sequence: TGTGCCACTAGGGCACAAGGACGGCACTATGGCTACACCTTC. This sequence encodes CATRAQGRHYGYTF. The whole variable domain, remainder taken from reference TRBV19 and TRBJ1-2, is DGGITQSPKYLFRKEGQNVTLSCEQNLNHDAMYWYRQDPGQGLRLIYYSQIVNDFQKGDIAEGYSVSREKKESFPLTVTSAQKNPTAFYLCATRAQGRHYGYTFGSGTRLTVV.

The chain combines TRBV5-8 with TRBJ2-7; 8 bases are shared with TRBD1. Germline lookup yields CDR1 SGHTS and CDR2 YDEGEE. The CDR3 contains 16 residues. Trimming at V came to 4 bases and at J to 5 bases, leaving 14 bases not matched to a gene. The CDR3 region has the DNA TGTGCCAGCAGCCCCAACAGGGGGACCTCCTATGACGAGCAGTACTTC. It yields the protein CASSPNRGTSYDEQYF.

The CDR3 sequence: CAWSVAIRRMMFF. CDR3 coding DNA: TGTGCCTGGAGTGTAGCGATCCGAAGGATGATGTTTTTT. The chain employs TRBV30 and TRBJ1-4; D is unresolved. The CDR3 has 13 amino acids. The V gene lost 0 bases and the J gene lost 15 bases, with 17 bases spanning the gap. CDR1 and CDR2 (germline): GTSNPN, SVGIG (reference sequence).

The CDR3 DNA reads as TGTGCCAGCTCACCTCCGGGTTCCGGGCCCGGCTATGGCTACACCTTC. Amino acids: CASSPPGSGPGYGYTF. This chain joins TRBV18 and TRBJ1-2; D uncertain. Trimming stripped 3 bases from V and 4 bases from J, with 18 bases between. Germline loops: CDR1 KGHSH, CDR2 LQKENI. This CDR3 spans 16 amino acids.